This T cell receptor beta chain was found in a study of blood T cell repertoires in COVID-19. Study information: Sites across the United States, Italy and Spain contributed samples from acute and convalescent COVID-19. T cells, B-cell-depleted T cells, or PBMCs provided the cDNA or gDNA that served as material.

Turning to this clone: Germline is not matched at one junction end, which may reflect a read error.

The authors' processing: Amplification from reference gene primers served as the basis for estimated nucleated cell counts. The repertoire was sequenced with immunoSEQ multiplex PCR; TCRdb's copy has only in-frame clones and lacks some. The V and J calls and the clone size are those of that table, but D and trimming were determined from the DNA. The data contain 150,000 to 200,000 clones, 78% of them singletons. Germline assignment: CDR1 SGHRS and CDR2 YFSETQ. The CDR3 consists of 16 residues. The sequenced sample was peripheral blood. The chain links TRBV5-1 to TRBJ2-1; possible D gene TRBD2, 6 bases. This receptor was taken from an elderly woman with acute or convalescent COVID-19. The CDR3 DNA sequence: TGCGCCAGCACCTTGGGATCGGGGGACTCTGGGAATGAGCAGTTCTTC. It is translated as CASTLGSGDSGNEQFF.